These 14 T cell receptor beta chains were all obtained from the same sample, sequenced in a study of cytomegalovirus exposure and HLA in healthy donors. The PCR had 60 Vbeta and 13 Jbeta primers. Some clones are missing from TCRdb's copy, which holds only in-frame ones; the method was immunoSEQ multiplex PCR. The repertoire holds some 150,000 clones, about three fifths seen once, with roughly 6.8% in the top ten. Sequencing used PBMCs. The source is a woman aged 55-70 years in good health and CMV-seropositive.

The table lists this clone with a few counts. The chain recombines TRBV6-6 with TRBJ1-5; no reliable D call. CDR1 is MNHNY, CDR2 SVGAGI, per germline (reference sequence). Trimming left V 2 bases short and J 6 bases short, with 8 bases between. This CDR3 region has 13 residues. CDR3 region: CASSYESSQPQHF. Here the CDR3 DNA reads TGTGCCAGCAGTTACGAGTCGAGTCAGCCCCAGCATTTT.

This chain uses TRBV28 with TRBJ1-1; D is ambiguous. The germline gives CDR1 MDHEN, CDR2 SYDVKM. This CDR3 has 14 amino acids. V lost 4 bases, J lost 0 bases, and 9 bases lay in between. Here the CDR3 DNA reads TGTGCCAGCAGTTCTTCACGGGTGAACACTGAAGCTTTCTTT. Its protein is CASSSSRVNTEAFF.

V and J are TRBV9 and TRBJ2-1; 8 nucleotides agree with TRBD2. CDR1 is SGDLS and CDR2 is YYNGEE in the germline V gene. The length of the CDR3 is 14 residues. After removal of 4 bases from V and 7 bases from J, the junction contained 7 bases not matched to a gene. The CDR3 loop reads CASSPGLGLNEQFF. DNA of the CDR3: TGTGCCAGCAGCCCGGGACTAGGTTTAAATGAGCAGTTCTTC.

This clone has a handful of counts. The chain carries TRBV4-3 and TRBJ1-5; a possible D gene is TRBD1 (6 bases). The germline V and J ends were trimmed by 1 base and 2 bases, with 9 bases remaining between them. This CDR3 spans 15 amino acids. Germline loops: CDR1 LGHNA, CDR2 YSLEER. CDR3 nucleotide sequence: TGCGCCAGCAGCCAAGTGGCAGGGGGCAATCAGCCCCAGCATTTT. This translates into CASSQVAGGNQPQHF.

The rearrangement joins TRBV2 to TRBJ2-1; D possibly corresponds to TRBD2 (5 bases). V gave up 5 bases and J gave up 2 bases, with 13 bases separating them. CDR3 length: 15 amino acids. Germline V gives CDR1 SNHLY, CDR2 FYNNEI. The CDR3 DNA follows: TGTGCCAGCAGTATTTCAGCGGTGACCTACAATGAGCAGTTCTTC. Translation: CASSISAVTYNEQFF. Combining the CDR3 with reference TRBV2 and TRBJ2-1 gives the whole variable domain EPEVTQTPSHQVTQMGQEVILRCVPISNHLYFYWYRQILGQKVEFLVSFYNNEISEKSEIFDDQFSVERPDGSNFTLKIRSTKLEDSAMYFCASSISAVTYNEQFFGPGTRLTVL.

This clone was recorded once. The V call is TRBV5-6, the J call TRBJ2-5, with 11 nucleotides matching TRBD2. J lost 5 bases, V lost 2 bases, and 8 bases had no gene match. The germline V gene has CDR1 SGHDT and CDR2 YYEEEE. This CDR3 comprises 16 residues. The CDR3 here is CASSFYSGRADETQYF. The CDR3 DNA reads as TGTGCCAGCAGCTTCTATAGCGGGAGGGCCGACGAGACCCAGTACTTC.

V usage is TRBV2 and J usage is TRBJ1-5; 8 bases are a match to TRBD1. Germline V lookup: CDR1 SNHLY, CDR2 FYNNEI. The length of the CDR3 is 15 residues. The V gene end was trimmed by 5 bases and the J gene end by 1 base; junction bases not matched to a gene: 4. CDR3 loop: CASSPGQGSNQPQHF. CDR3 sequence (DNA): TGTGCCAGCAGTCCTGGACAGGGAAGCAATCAGCCCCAGCATTTT.

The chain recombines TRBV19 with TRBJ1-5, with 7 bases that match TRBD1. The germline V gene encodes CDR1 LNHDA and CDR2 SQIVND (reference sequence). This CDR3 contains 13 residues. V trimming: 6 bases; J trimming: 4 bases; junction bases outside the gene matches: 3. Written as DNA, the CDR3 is TGTGCCAGTAGCCCACAGGGGAATCAGCCCCAGCATTTT. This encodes CASSPQGNQPQHF.

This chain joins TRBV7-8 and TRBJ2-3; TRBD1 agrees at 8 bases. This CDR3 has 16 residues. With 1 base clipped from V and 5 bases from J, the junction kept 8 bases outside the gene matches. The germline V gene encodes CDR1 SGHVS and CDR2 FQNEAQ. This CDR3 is CASSLVGQDMEDTQYF. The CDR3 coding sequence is TGTGCCAGCAGCTTAGTGGGACAGGATATGGAAGATACGCAGTATTTT.

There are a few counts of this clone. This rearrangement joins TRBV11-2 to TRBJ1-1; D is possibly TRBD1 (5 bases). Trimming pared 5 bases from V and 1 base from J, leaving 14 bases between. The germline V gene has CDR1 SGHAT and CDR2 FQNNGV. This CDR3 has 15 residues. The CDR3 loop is CASSRGRGKNTEAFF. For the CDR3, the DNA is TGTGCCAGCAGCCGGGGGAGAGGTAAGAACACTGAAGCTTTCTTT. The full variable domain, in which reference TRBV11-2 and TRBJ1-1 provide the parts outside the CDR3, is EAGVAQSPRYKIIEKRQSVAFWCNPISGHATLYWYQQILGQGPKLLIQFQNNGVVDDSQLPKDRFSAERLKGVDSTLKIQPAKLEDSAVYLCASSRGRGKNTEAFFGQGTRLTVV.

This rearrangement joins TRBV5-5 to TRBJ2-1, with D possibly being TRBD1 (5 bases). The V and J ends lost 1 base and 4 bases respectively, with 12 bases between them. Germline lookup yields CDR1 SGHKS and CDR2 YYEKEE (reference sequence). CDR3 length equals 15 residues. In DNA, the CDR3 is TGTGCCAGCAGCTTGACAGGTAGCCTTTACAATGAGCAGTTCTTC. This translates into CASSLTGSLYNEQFF. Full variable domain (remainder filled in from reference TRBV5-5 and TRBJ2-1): DAGVTQSPTHLIKTRGQQVTLRCSPISGHKSVSWYQQVLGQGPQFIFQYYEKEERGRGNFPDRFSARQFPNYSSELNVNALLLGDSALYLCASSLTGSLYNEQFFGPGTRLTVL.

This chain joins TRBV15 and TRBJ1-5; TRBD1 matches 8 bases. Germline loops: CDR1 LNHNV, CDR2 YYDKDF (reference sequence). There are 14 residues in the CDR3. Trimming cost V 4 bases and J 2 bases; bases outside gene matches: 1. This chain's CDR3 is CATSMDRGNQPQHF. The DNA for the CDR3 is TGTGCCACCAGCATGGACAGGGGCAATCAGCCCCAGCATTTT. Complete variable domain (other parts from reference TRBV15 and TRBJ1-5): DAMVIQNPRYQVTQFGKPVTLSCSQTLNHNVMYWYQQKSSQAPKLLFHYYDKDFNNEADTPDNFQSRRPNTSFCFLDIRSPGLGDTAMYLCATSMDRGNQPQHFGDGTRLSIL.

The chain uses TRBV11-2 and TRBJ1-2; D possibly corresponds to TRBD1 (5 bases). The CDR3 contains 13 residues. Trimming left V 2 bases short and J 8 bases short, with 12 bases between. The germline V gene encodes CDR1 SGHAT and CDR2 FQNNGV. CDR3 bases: TGTGCCAGCAGCTTATTGCAGGGAGGAGGCTACACCTTC. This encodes CASSLLQGGGYTF.

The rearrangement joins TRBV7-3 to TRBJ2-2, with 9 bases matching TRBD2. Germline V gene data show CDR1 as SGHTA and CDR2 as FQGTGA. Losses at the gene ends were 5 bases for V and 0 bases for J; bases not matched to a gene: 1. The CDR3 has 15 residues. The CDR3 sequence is CASSRLAANTGELFF. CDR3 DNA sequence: TGTGCCAGCAGCCGACTAGCGGCGAACACCGGGGAGCTGTTTTTT.